This T cell receptor (beta chain) was retrieved from a study of T-cell memory formation after mild COVID-19. General observations from the study: Some responding clones appeared in pre-infection memory, suggesting cross-reactive memory joined.

TCRdb reprocessed the 5' RACE reads with MiXCR, giving one entry per CDR3 protein. In the table there are about 130,000 distinct CDR3 sequences, approximately 16% of which are singletons. The length of the CDR3 is 15 residues. V was pared by 6 bases and J by 4 bases, with 6 bases of the junction left unmatched. Per germline, CDR1 MNHEY and CDR2 SVGEGT. This clonotype was counted a few times. Its target is not known. This TCR was sampled from an adult woman who had mild COVID-19 (a few samples of this study predate the infection). Cell type and time point are not known. The genes are TRBV6-2 or TRBV6-3 and TRBJ2-1; 10 bases agree with TRBD1. The specimen was PBMCs or a T cell subset sorted from them (not recorded which). The CDR3 loop reads CASSPLGQGYNEQFF. CDR3 in DNA: TGTGCCAGCAGCCCACTGGGACAGGGGTACAATGAGCAGTTCTTC.